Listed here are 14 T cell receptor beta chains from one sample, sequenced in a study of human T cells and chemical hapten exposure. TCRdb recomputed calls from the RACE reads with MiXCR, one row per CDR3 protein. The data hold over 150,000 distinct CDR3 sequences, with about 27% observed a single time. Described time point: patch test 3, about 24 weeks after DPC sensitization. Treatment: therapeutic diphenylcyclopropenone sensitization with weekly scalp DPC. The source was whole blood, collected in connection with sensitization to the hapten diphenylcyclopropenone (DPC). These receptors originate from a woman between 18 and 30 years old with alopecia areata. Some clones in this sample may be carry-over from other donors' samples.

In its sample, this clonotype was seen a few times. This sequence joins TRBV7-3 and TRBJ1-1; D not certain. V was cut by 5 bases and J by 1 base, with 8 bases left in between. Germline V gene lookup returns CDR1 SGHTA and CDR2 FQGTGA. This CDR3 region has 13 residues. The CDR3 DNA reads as TGTGCCAGCAGCACCAGTTCGAACACTGAAGCTTTCTTT. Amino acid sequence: CASSTSSNTEAFF.

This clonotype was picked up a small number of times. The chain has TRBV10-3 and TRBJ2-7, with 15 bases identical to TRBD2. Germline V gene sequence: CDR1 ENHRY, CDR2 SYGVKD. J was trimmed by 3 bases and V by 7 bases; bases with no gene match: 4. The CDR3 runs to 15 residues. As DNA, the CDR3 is TGTGCCATCACTAGGGGACTAGCGGGGGGCTACGAGCAGTACTTC. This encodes CAITRGLAGGYEQYF.

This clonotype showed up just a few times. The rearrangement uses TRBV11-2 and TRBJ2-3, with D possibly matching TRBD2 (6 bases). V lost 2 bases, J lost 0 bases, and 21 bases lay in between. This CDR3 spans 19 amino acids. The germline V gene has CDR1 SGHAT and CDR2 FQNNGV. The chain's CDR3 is CASSLSTFSAGGSTDTQYF. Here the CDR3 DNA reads TGTGCCAGCAGCTTATCCACATTTAGCGCCGGAGGGAGCACAGATACGCAGTATTTT.

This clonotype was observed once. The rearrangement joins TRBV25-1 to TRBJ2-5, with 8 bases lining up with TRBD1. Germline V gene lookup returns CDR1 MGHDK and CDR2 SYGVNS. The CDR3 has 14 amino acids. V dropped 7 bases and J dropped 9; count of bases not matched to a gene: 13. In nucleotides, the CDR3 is TGTGCCAGCATCGACGGTAGGACAGGGAAGTCCCAGTACTTC. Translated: CASIDGRTGKSQYF.

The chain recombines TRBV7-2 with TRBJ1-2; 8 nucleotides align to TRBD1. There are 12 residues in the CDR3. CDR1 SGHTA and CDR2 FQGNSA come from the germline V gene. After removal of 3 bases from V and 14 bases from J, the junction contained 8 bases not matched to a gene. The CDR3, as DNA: TGTGCCAGCAGCTTCCGGACAGGGCCAGTTACCTTC. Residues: CASSFRTGPVTF.

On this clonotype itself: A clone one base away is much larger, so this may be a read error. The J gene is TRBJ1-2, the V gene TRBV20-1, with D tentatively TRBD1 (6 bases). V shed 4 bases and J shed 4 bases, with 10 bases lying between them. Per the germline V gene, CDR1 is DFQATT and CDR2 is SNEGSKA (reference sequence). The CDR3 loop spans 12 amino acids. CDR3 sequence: CSAKRTVYGYTF. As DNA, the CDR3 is TGCAGTGCTAAAAGGACAGTCTATGGCTACACCTTC.

This CDR3 is CASSHGDRGSGNTIYF. The DNA of the CDR3 is TGTGCCAGCAGCCACGGGGACAGGGGATCGGGAAACACCATATATTTT. The chain employs TRBV5-4 and TRBJ1-3, with TRBD1 matching over 10 bases. The CDR3 has 16 amino acids. The V gene end was trimmed by 4 bases and the J gene end by 4 bases; junction bases not matched to a gene: 8. Germline V gene data show CDR1 as SGHNT and CDR2 as YYREEE (reference sequence).

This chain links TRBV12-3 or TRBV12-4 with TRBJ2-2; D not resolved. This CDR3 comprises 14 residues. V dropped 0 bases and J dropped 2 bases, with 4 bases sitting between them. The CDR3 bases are TGTGCCAGCAGTTTAGCACTCAACACCGGGGAGCTGTTTTTT. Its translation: CASSLALNTGELFF.

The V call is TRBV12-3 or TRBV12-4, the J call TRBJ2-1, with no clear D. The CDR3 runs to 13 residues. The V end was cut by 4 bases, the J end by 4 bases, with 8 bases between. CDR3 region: CASSSTPYNEQFF. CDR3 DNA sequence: TGTGCCAGCAGTTCGACACCATACAATGAGCAGTTCTTC.

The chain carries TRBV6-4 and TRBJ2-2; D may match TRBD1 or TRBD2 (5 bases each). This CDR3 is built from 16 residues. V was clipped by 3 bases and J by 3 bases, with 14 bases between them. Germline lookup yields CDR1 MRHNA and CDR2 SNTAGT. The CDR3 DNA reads TGTGCCAGCAGTGATGCCGGGACCCATCACACCGGGGAGCTGTTTTTT. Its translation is CASSDAGTHHTGELFF.

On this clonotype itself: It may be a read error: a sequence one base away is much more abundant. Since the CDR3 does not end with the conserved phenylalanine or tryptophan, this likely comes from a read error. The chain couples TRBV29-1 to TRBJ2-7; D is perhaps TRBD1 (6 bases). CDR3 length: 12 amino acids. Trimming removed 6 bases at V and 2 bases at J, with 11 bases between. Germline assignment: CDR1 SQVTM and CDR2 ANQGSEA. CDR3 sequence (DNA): TGCAGCGTCAGGTCAGGGGCCTACGAGCAGTACTCC. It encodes CSVRSGAYEQYS.

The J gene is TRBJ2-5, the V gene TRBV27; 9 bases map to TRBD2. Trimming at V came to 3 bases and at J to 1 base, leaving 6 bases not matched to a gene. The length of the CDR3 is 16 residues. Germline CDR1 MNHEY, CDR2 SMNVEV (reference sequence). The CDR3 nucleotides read TGTGCCAGCAGTTTGACTAGCGGACCCTCCCAAGAGACCCAGTACTTC. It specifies CASSLTSGPSQETQYF.

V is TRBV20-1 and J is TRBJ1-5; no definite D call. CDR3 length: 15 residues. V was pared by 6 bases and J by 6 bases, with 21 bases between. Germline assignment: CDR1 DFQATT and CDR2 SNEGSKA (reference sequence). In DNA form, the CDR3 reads TGCAGTGCCCCGTTCGTGTTCTCCGGAGGTCAGCCCCAGCATTTT. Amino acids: CSAPFVFSGGQPQHF.

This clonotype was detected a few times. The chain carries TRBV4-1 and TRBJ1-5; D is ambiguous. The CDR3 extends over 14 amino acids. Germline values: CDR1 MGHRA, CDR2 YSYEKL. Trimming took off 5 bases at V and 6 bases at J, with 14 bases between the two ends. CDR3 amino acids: CASSDAGRGQPQHF. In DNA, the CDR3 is TGCGCCAGCAGCGATGCTGGGCGAGGTCAGCCCCAGCATTTT.